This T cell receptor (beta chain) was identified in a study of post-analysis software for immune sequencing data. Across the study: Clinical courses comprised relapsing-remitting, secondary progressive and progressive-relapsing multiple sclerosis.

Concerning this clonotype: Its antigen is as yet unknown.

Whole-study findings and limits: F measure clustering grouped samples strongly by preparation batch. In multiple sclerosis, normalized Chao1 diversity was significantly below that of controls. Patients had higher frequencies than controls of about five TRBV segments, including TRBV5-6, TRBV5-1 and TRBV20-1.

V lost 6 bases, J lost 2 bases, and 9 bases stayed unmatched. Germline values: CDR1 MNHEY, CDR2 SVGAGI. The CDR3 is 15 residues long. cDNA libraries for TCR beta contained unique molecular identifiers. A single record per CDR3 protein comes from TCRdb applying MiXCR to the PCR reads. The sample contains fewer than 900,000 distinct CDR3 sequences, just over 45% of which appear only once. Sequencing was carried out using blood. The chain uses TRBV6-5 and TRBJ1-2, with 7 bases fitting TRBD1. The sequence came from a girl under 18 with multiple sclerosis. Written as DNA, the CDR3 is TGTGCCAGCAGCCGCCAGACAGGGACCAACTATGGCTACACCTTC. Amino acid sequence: CASSRQTGTNYGYTF.